The text below deals with one TCR beta chain. The target of this receptor is not known. There are no base qualities to consult, and no much larger clone falls within one base. This entry belongs to a study of cytomegalovirus exposure and HLA in healthy donors (dated by TCRdb to the late 2010s). A note on the overall study: An earlier analysis of roughly 630 of the donors reported about 250 Gb of sequence data and around 120 million unique TCR beta sequences from around 200 million T cells. An early release covering more than 500 HLA-typed donors comprised around 300 gigabases of sequencing data and some 79 million unique TCR sequences. Of the 398 genotyped donors, 65% to 90% were placed in the genetic ancestry cluster associated with self-reported Caucasian donors. The study aimed to test whether cataloging public T cell receptors could reveal signatures of past pathogen exposure. The study profiled the T cell repertoires of around 700 subjects by immunosequencing and related them to cytomegalovirus serostatus. In addition to the first cohort of roughly 670 subjects, a separate validation cohort of over 90 different subjects was used. To predict cytomegalovirus infection status, the study brought together high-throughput TCR immunosequencing, statistical association of individual TCRs with disease status, and machine learning. A later analysis re-analyzed previously published TCR beta repertoires from 660 or so donors and added high-resolution HLA genotyping to study TCR occurrence patterns. In the later analysis, no new phenotypic data were used to find candidate immune exposures; instead, reliance was placed on TCR beta sequences and their occurrence across donors. An earlier analysis of around 640 of the donors used high-throughput TCR beta sequencing to judge whether each TCR beta V gene segment behaved as functional or pseudogenic. Alongside the repertoire data, information on donor age, sex, ethnicity and CMV serostatus was compiled. Genome-wide SNP genotypes for about three fifths of the 666 donors were used in a later genetic analysis, which treated that subset as a discovery cohort. All discovery cohort repertoires had been generated on a single sequencing platform. HLA typing covered class I and class II loci at four-digit resolution. The number of donors typed differed by locus, with roughly 620-630 for A, B, C, DRB1 and DQB1, 522 for DQA1, 600 to 610 for DPA1, and roughly 450 for DPB1. Roughly five DR-DQ haplotypes were handled as single units for association and clustering because linkage in the cohort was strong. Across some 400 genotyped donors of the cohort, an average of roughly 200,000 unique TCR beta nucleotide sequences per donor were sequenced, and roughly a sixth of those sequences were non-productive. General conclusions and limits of the study: A later analysis reported that several top co-occurrence clusters appeared linked to parvovirus B19, influenza, CMV and Epstein-Barr virus. The classifier was reported to diagnose cytomegalovirus status with high specificity and sensitivity in both the original cohort and the validation cohort. In a later analysis, HLA-associated TCR beta chains were found to be more clonally expanded and to have lower generation probabilities than equally common non-associated chains. The only immune exposure information available for the cohort was CMV serostatus. The sequencing pipeline was judged likely to have produced a cluster of highly shared sequence variants as a technical artifact. An earlier analysis of 450 to 750 of the donors showed that most TCR beta V segments appeared in productive rearrangements either about 87% or about 30% of the time, which broadly matched IMGT annotations. Because HLA typing was missing for some donors at each locus, association tests included only the typed subset. It was suggested by the authors that the approach could potentially be generalized to other disease states and immunological phenotypes. When HLA alleles, especially DR and DQ, strongly co-occurred, attributing TCR associations to individual alleles was difficult. The earlier analysis of almost 600 of the donors excluded 15 to 20 rarely observed V segments, including chromosome 9 orphons, because counts were too low. Linkage disequilibrium might explain the correlated functional status among segregating V segments, but an unknown experimental factor could not be excluded. Compared with the roughly 670-donor mean, donors in an Asian-associated ancestry cluster had fewer N-insertions in productive TCRs, according to a later genetic analysis. A later analysis associated 15,000 to 20,000 TCR beta sequences with specific HLA alleles at a false discovery rate of 0.05. Presence/absence analyses assumed roughly uniform sequencing depth across donors, an assumption that may not hold. In a later genetic analysis, a missense DCLRE1C variant was associated with V-gene and J-gene trimming of TCR beta chains, and the association was replicated in an independent cohort. A total of roughly 160 TCR beta chains were listed by the study as associated with cytomegalovirus. In vitro tests confirmed that a few of the cytomegalovirus-associated TCR beta chains recognize cytomegalovirus antigens. A later analysis found that most CMV-associated TCR beta chains appeared HLA-restricted, with HLA associations seemingly driven largely by CMV exposure. While some public TCRs were present in many individuals, most TCR sequences turned up only very rarely across donors. In a later analysis, TCR association rates were found to vary across HLA loci, with the most associated TCRs seen for DRB1 alleles and the fewest for HLA-C alleles. Only TCR beta chains were sequenced in this cohort, and the absence of alpha or paired-chain data limited detectable features. A further reported finding was that TCR beta sequences accurately predicted the HLA-A and HLA-B alleles for most subjects in the first cohort.

The cohort was made up of hundreds of healthy bone marrow donors. All cohort members were sampled while nominally healthy, although unrecorded immune exposures were likely present. The donor was CMV seronegative and belonged to the group of 352 seronegative cohort members. A peripheral blood sample was provided by each donor, and peripheral blood mononuclear cells were used for TCR beta sequencing. The Qiagen DNeasy Blood Extraction Kit was used to extract genomic DNA from the blood cell samples. The library was obtained by the immunoSEQ multiplex PCR assay. For the multiplex PCR, a mixture combining 60 forward primers for TCR Vbeta segments and 13 reverse primers for TCR Jbeta segments was used. The CDR3 region of rearranged TCR beta genes was amplified from genomic DNA by a multiplex PCR assay. The amplified TCR beta libraries were sequenced on the Illumina HiSeq System as 87-base-pair reads. The original methods were these. Across the roughly 670 repertoires, a later analysis counted some 81 million unique TCR beta chains, around 10 million of which were shared by at least two donors. Raw reads were error-corrected and collapsed into unique sequences with a nearest-neighbor algorithm that merged closely related sequences to remove PCR and sequencing errors. Alignment of CDR3 sequences to IMGT reference sequences was used to assign V, D and J gene segments. For a sequence to be retained, a match of at least six nucleotides was required to both a V gene segment and a J gene segment. A rearrangement counted as productive if the CDR3 had no stop codons and remained in frame with V and J, and every other rearrangement counted as non-productive. CDR3 was defined according to IMGT convention as the region running from the second conserved V-encoded cysteine to the conserved J-encoded phenylalanine. Sequences without an unambiguous match to a single V gene segment were excluded from the earlier analysis of about 600 of the donors. An earlier analysis of approximately 590 of the donors classified V segments as functional when productive rearrangements were above 56.7% and as segregating when the standard deviation between donors was above 5%. To diagnose cytomegalovirus status from the catalog of TCR beta chain sequences, a statistical classification framework was built. A later analysis assigned V and J genes by comparing TCR nucleotide sequences with IMGT/GENE-DB human TR gene sequences. In a later analysis, CDR3 sequences and most-parsimonious VDJ recombination scenarios were assigned using the TCRdist pipeline. In a later analysis, every TCR beta chain was defined by the combination of its CDR3 amino acid sequence and its V-gene family, and reads without a unique V-gene family were dropped. In a later analysis, fewer than 600 highly shared, low-generation-probability nucleotide sequences were removed to address suspected cross-contamination and a sequencing artifact. For each public chain, a later analysis derived a clonal expansion index from normalized ranks of inferred template counts within each repertoire. In a later analysis, generation probabilities were computed using a VDJ recombination model fitted to out-of-frame rearrangements, and the results were checked against IGoR. A later analysis scored TCR-TCR, TCR-HLA and TCR-CMV co-occurrence with hypergeometric tests, applying a repertoire-size bias correction to TCR pairs. False discovery rates were estimated in a later analysis by permuting HLA or CMV assignments 20 times. In a later analysis, co-occurring TCRs were grouped using DBSCAN, and TCRdist sequence similarity was added for clustering within HLA-allele-positive subsets. Co-occurrence clustering excluded repertoires with fewer than 30,000 or more than 120,000 public chains, plus five with anomalous nucleotide sharing. The source is immuneACCESS, and TCRdb retained only in-frame sequences with V and J called. Part of the clones is not carried over; for the studies checked, unresolved V genes explain less than half of this, and the remainder is unexplained. V, J and clone size are taken as reported in that table, and D and trimming were inferred from the DNA itself. In this sample the table shows 150,000 to 200,000 clones, over 75% of which occur a single time. The ten largest clones take up approximately 0.47% of the sample.

What was sequenced was PBMCs. The TCR was taken from a woman between 45 and 65 years old in good health and CMV-seronegative.

For the CDR3, the sequence is CASSLVRRSGNTIYF. The nucleotides read TGTGCCAGCAGTTTAGTCAGGCGCTCTGGAAACACCATATATTTT. The chain uses TRBV28 and TRBJ1-3, with the D gene not confidently named. CDR1 and CDR2, per the germline V gene, are MDHEN and SYDVKM. V is cut by 2 bases and J by 0 bases, and the space between the germline ends is 8 bases. The CDR3 covers 15 residues, taking in both the cysteine and the phenylalanine. Only the CDR3 region is kept as DNA, spanning 45 bases read in frame from base 1. Extended through the reference TRBV28 and TRBJ1-3 proteins, this CDR3 yields the full variable domain: DVKVTQSSRYLVKRTGEKVFLECVQDMDHENMFWYRQDPGLGLRLIYFSYDVKMKEKGDIPEGYSVSREKKERFSLILESASTNQTSMYLCASSLVRRSGNTIYFGEGSWLTVV.